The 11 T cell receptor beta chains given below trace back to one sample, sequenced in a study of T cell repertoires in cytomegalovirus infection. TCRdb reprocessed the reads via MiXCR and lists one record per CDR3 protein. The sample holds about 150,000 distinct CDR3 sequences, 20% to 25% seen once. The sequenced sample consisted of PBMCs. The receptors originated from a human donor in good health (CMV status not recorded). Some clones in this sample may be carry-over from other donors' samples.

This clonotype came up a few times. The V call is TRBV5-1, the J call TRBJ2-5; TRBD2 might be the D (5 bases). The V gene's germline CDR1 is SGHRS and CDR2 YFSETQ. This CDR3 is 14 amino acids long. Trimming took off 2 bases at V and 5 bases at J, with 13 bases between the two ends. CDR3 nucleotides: TGCGCCAGCAGCTTTGGAGGACCCCGGGAGACCCAGTACTTC. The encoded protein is CASSFGGPRETQYF. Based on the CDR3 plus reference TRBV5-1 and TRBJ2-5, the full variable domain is KAGVTQTPRYLIKTRGQQVTLSCSPISGHRSVSWYQQTPGQGLQFLFEYFSETQRNKGNFPGRFSGRQFSNSRSEMNVSTLELGDSALYLCASSFGGPRETQYFGPGTRLLVL.

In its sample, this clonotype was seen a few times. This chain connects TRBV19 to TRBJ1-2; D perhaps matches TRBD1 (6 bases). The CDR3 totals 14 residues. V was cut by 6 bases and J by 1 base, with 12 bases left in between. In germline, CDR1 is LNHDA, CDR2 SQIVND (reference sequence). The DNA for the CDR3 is TGTGCCAGTAGCCTACAGGGACGTAACTATGGCTACACCTTC. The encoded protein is CASSLQGRNYGYTF.

The CDR3 nucleotides read TGTGCCACGCTGGACAGGACTAATGAAAAACTGTTTTTT. Translation gives CATLDRTNEKLFF. The chain joins TRBV28 to TRBJ1-4; 7 bases map to TRBD1. V shed 10 bases, J shed 2 bases, and the junction held 4 bases outside the gene matches. Germline V gene sequence: CDR1 MDHEN, CDR2 SYDVKM. The CDR3 sequence is 13 residues long. The full variable domain, with the rest looked up from reference TRBV28 and TRBJ1-4, is DVKVTQSSRYLVKRTGEKVFLECVQDMDHENMFWYRQDPGLGLRLIYFSYDVKMKEKGDIPEGYSVSREKKERFSLILESASTNQTSMYLCATLDRTNEKLFFGSGTQLSVL.

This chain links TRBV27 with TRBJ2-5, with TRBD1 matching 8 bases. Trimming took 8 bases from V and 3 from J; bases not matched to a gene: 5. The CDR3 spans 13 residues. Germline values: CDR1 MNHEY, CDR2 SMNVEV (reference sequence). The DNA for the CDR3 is TGTGCCAGCCGGAACAGGGGGGAAGAGACCCAGTACTTC. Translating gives CASRNRGEETQYF.

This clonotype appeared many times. The CDR3 DNA reads TGTGCCAGCAGCTTAGATGTGTTGGGACGACAGGGGGCCCGGGAGCAGTACTTC. This gives the protein CASSLDVLGRQGAREQYF. The chain links TRBV7-2 to TRBJ2-7; 10 bases are shared with TRBD1. This CDR3 spans 18 amino acids. J gave up 7 bases and V 1 base, and 16 bases lay outside the gene matches. Germline assignment: CDR1 SGHTA and CDR2 FQGNSA.

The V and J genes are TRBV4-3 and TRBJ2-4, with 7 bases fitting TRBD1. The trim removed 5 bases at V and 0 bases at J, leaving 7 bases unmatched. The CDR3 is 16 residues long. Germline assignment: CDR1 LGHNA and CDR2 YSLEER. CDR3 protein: CASSNRGREAKNIQYF. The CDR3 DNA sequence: TGCGCCAGCAGCAACAGGGGAAGGGAAGCCAAAAACATTCAGTACTTC.

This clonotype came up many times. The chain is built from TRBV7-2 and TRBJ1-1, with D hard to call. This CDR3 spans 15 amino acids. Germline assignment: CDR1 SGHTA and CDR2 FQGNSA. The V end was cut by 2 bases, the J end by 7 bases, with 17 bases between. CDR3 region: CASSLTPTKDIEAFF. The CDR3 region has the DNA TGTGCCAGCAGCTTAACGCCCACCAAAGACATTGAAGCTTTCTTT.

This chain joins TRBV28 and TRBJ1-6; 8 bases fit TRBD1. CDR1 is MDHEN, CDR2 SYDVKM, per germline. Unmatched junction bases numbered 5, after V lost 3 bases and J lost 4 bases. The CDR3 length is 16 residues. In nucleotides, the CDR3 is TGTGCCAGCAGTTTTCCGACAGGGGTTTATAATTCACCCCTCCACTTT. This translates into CASSFPTGVYNSPLHF.

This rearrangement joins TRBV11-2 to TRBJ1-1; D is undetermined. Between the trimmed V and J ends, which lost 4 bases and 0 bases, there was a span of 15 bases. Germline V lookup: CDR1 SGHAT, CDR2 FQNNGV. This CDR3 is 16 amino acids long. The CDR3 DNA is TGTGCCAGCAGCTCCCTTAGGAAGACGATGAACACTGAAGCTTTCTTT. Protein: CASSSLRKTMNTEAFF.

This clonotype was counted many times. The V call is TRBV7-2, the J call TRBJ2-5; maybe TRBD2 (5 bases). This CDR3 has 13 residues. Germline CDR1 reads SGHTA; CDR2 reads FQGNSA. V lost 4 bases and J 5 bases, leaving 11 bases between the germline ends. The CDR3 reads CASSSDLGETQYF. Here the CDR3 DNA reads TGTGCCAGCAGCTCGGACTTGGGGGAGACCCAGTACTTC.

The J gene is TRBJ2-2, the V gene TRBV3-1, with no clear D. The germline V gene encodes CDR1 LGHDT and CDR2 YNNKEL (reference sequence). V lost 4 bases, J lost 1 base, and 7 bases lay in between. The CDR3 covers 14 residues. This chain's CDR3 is CASSRLLNTGELFF. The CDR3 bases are TGTGCCAGCAGCCGGCTGCTGAACACCGGGGAGCTGTTTTTT.